The clone carrying this TCR beta chain was counted between two and nine times. These data originate in a study of blood T cell repertoires in COVID-19. Germline CDR1 reads ENHRY; CDR2 reads SYGVKD. The germline V and J ends were trimmed by 0 bases and 2 bases, with 11 bases remaining between them. The CDR3 spans 15 residues. TCRdb keeps only in-frame clones here, not all; method: immunoSEQ multiplex PCR. The data show over 200,000 clones, 83% seen once. This chain joins TRBV10-3 and TRBJ2-7, with a weak D call TRBD1 (6 bases). Specimen: peripheral blood. The TCR sequence derives from a woman aged 70 to 79 with active or convalescent COVID-19. The DNA of the CDR3 is TGTGCCATCAGTGAGTCTGAGACAGGTCCCTACGAGCAGTACTTC. It codes for CAISESETGPYEQYF.